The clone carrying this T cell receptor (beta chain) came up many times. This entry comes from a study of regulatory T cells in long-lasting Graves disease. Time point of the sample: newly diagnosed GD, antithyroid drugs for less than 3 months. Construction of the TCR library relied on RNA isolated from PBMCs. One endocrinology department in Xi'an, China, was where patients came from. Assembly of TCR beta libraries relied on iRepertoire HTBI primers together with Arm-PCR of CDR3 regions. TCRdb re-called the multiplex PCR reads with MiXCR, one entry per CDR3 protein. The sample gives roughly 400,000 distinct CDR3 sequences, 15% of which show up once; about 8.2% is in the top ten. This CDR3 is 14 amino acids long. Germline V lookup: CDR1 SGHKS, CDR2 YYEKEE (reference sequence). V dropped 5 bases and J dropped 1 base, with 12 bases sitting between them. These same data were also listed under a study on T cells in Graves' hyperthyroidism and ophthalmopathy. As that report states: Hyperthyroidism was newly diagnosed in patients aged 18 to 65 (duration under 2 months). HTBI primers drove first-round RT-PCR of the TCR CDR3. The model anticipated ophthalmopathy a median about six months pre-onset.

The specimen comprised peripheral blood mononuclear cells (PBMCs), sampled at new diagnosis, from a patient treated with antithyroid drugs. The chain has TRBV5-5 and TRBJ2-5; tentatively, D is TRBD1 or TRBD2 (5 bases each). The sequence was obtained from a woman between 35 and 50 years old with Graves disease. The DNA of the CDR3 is TGTGCCAGCAGAACCGGGGCGACCCAAGAGACCCAGTACTTC. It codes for CASRTGATQETQYF.